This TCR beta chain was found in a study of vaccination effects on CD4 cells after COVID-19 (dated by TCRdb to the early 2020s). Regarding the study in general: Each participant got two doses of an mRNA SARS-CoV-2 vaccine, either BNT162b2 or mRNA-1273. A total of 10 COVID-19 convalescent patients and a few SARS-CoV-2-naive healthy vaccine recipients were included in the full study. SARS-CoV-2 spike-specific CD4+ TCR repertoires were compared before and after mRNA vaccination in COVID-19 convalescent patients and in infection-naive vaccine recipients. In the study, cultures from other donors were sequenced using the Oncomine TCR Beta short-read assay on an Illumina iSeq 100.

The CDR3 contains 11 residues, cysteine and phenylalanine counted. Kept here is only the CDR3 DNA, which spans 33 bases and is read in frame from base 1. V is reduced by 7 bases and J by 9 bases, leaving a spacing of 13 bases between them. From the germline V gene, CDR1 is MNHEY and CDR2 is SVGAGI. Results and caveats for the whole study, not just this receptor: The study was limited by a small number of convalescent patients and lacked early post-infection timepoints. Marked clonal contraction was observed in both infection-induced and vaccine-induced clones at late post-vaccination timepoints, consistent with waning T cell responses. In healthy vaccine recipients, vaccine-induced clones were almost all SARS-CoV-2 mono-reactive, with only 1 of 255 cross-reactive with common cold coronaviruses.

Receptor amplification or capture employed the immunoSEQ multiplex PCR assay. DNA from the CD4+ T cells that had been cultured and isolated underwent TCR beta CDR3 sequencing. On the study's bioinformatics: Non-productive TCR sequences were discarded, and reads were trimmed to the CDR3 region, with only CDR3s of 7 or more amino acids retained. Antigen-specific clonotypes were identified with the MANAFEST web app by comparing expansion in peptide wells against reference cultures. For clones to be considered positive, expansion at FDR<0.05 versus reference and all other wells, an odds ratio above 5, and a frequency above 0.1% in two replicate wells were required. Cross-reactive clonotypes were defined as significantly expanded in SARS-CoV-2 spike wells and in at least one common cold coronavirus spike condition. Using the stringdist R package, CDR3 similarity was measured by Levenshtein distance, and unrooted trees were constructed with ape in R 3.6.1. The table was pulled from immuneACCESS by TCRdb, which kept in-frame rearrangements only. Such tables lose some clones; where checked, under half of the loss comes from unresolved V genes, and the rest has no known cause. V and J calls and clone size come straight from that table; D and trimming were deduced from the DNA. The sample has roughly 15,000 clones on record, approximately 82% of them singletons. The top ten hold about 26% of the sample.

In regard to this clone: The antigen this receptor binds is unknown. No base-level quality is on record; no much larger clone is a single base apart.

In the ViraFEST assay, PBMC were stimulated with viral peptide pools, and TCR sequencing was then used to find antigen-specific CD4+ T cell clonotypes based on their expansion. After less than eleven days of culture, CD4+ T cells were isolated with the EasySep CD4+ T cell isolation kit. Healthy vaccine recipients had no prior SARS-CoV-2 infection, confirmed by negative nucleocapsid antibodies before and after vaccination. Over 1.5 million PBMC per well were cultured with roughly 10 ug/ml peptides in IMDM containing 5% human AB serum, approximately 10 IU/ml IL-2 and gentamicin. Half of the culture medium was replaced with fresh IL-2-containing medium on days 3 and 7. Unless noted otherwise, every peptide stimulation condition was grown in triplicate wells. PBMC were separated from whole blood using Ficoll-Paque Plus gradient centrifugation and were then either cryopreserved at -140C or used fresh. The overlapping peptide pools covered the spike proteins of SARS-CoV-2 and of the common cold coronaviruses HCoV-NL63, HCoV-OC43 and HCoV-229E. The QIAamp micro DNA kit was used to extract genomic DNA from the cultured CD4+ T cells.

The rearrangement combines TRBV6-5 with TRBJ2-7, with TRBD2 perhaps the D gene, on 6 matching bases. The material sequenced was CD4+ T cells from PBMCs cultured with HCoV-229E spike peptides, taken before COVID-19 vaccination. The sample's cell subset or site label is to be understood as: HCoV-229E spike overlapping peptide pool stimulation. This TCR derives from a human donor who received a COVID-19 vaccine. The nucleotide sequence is TGTGCCAGCACCGGGGGTGTCGCGCAGTACTTC. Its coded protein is CASTGGVAQYF.